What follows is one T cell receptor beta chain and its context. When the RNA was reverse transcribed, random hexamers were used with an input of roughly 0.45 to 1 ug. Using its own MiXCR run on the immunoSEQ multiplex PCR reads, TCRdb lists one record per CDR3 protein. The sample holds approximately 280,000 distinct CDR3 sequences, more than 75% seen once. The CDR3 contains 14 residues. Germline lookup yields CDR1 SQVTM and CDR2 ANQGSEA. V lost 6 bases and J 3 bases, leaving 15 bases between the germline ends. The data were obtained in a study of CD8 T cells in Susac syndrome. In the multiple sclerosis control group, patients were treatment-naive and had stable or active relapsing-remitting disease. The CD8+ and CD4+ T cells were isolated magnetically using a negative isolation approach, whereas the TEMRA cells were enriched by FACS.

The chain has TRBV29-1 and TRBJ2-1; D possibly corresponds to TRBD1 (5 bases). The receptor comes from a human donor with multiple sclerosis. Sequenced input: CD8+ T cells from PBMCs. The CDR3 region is CSVLTGSHYNEQFF. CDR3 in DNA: TGCAGCGTGCTCACAGGAAGCCACTACAATGAGCAGTTCTTC.